The 7 T cell receptor beta chains listed next were all sequenced from one sample in a study of blood T cell repertoires in COVID-19. This table comes from immunoSEQ multiplex PCR, and its TCRdb copy is limited to in-frame clones, with some not included. The sample carries 150,000 to 200,000 clones, 70% to 85% recorded once. Input material: peripheral blood. Receptors were obtained from a human donor with acute or convalescent COVID-19. The donor label of this sample is uncertain.

The J gene is TRBJ2-7, the V gene TRBV9; 10 bases line up with TRBD2. This CDR3 is 15 amino acids long. Per the germline V gene, CDR1 is SGDLS and CDR2 is YYNGEE. The ends lost 2 bases at V and 6 bases at J; junction bases unmatched: 8. CDR3 in amino acids: CASSVPQREGREQYF. The CDR3 bases are TGTGCCAGCAGCGTCCCGCAGCGGGAGGGCCGCGAGCAGTACTTC.

In this sample, this clone turned up once. Other nucleotide sequences from this sample produce the same CDR3. V gene TRBV3-1 (or the pseudogene TRBV3-2) combines with J gene TRBJ1-1; maybe TRBD1 (5 bases). V was pared by 3 bases and J by 4 bases, with 9 bases between. Germline CDR1 and CDR2: LGHDT and YNNKEL (reference sequence). The CDR3 has 13 amino acids. The CDR3 sequence: CASSQQGGTEAFF. The CDR3, as DNA: TGTGCCAGCAGCCAGCAGGGTGGCACTGAAGCTTTCTTT.

The CDR3 bases are TGTGCCACCAGTGAGGACAGGGGGCGCCTATACCAAGAGACCCAGTACTTC. It is translated as CATSEDRGRLYQETQYF. This chain uses TRBV24-1 with TRBJ2-5; 11 bases fit TRBD1. The V gene's germline CDR1 is KGHDR and CDR2 SFDVKD. The V and J ends lost 4 bases and 0 bases, in that order; junction bases with no gene match: 6. This CDR3 has 17 amino acids.

The rearrangement uses TRBV11-2 and TRBJ1-3; a possible D gene is TRBD1 (6 bases). The length of the CDR3 is 17 residues. CDR1 is SGHAT, CDR2 FQNNGV, per germline. V was pared by 5 bases and J by 0 bases, with 17 bases between. The CDR3 spells CASSLVRGGISGNTIYF. The CDR3, as DNA: TGTGCCAGCAGCCTAGTGAGGGGGGGGATCTCTGGAAACACCATATATTTT.

The chain employs TRBV5-1 and TRBJ1-1; 7 bases fit TRBD1. Trimming took 4 bases from V and 1 from J; bases not matched to a gene: 4. The CDR3 has 14 amino acids. Germline CDR1 and CDR2: SGHRS and YFSETQ. In DNA, the CDR3 is TGCGCCAGCAGCATTCGACAGGGGAACACTGAAGCTTTCTTT. Translating gives CASSIRQGNTEAFF.

The rearrangement uses TRBV15 and TRBJ2-1, with 7 positions matching TRBD2. CDR1 LNHNV and CDR2 YYDKDF come from the germline V gene (reference sequence). V lost 1 base and J lost 8; bases outside the gene matches: 14. This CDR3 is 17 amino acids long. As DNA, the CDR3 is TGTGCCACCAGCAGAGGGGGAGGTGGGCGGGAGTCATATGAGCAGTTCTTC. Its protein is CATSRGGGGRESYEQFF.

Turning to this clone: An end of the junction does not agree with germline; a read error may underlie this. This chain links TRBV2 with TRBJ1-5; D is uncertain. The CDR3 runs to 16 residues. Germline-derived CDR1 and CDR2 are SNHLY and FYNNEI. The CDR3 DNA is TGTGCAAGCAACCAGCGGCGTGATGGGAGCAATCAGCCCCAGCATTTT. Translation gives CASNQRRDGSNQPQHF. Full variable domain (rest looked up from reference TRBV2 and TRBJ1-5): EPEVTQTPSHQVTQMGQEVILRCVPISNHLYFYWYRQILGQKVEFLVSFYNNEISEKSEIFDDQFSVERPDGSNFTLKIRSTKLEDSAMYFCASNQRRDGSNQPQHFGDGTRLSIL.